The clone carrying this T cell receptor beta chain has just a few counts. The CDR3 is 14 amino acids. Trimming took 1 base from V and 6 from J, leaving 13 bases between them. Germline V gene data show CDR1 as MDHEN and CDR2 as SYDVKM. Expressed TCRB transcripts were sequenced after all isolated RNA was converted to cDNA. TCRdb's table, derived via immunoSEQ multiplex PCR, lists solely in-frame clones and lacks some. The repertoire holds roughly 240,000 clones, with about 71% as singletons. The sample belongs to a study of beta chain features in type 1 diabetes. This chain connects TRBV28 to TRBJ2-7, with D maybe TRBD2 (5 bases). The sequence was obtained from a man aged 30 to 45 in good health. Sequencing was carried out using naive CD4+ T cells from blood. The CDR3 bases are TGTGCCAGCAGTTTATATGAGTTTGGGAGCGAGCAGTACTTC. This gives the protein CASSLYEFGSEQYF.